Each of the 17 T cell receptor beta chains below was sequenced from the same sample in a study of beta chain features in type 1 diabetes. As every portion of the isolated RNA was reverse transcribed, the sequencing read expressed TCRB transcripts. Method: immunoSEQ multiplex PCR; TCRdb's copy keeps in-frame clones and lacks some. The profile covers about 340,000 clones, with 7.5% to 9% appearing a single time and 0.44% taken by the ten largest. Sequenced material: central memory CD4+ T cells from blood. These receptors were obtained from a woman between 18 and 29 years old in good health.

This clone was observed a few times. The chain recombines TRBV5-6 with TRBJ1-5; D gene uncertain. Trimming removed 3 bases from V and 6 bases from J, with 10 bases in between. Germline CDR1 SGHDT, CDR2 YYEEEE. The CDR3 contains 13 residues. The CDR3 sequence: CASSSGWSQPQHF. The CDR3 DNA is TGTGCCAGCAGCTCGGGGTGGAGTCAGCCCCAGCATTTT.

This clone was detected only a few times. The rearrangement links TRBV28 to TRBJ2-2; 7 nucleotides line up with TRBD1. This CDR3 comprises 17 residues. Germline CDR1 is MDHEN and CDR2 is SYDVKM. V lost 4 bases to trimming and J lost 2 bases; unmatched junction nucleotides: 10. The CDR3 nucleotides are TGTGCCAGCAGTTCTCAAACCGGGACAGCTAACACCGGGGAGCTGTTTTTT. It specifies CASSSQTGTANTGELFF.

This clone was detected ten times or more. The same CDR3 can be traced to other DNA sequences in this sample. The chain links TRBV7-9 to TRBJ2-7, with no clear D. The germline V and J ends were trimmed by 0 bases and 0 bases, with 3 bases remaining between them. Germline values: CDR1 SEHNR, CDR2 FQNEAQ (reference sequence). The CDR3 sequence is 13 residues long. This CDR3 is CASSLAGSYEQYF. The CDR3, as DNA: TGTGCCAGCAGCTTAGCGGGCTCCTACGAGCAGTACTTC.

This clone was counted a few times. V usage is TRBV5-6 and J usage is TRBJ2-7, with D unresolved. The V gene's germline CDR1 is SGHDT and CDR2 YYEEEE. CDR3 length: 11 residues. The V gene lost 5 bases and the J gene lost 7 bases, with 10 bases spanning the gap. CDR3 sequence: CASSYAVEQYF. The CDR3, as DNA: TGTGCCAGCAGTTACGCGGTTGAGCAGTACTTC.

The chain recombines TRBV7-9 with TRBJ2-1, with 7 nucleotides matching TRBD2. Looked up from germline, CDR1 is SEHNR and CDR2 is FQNEAQ (reference sequence). J gave up 5 bases and V 1 base, and 11 bases lay outside the gene matches. This CDR3 region has 17 residues. CDR3 loop: CASSLDLAGVDNNEQFF. Here the CDR3 DNA reads TGTGCCAGCAGCTTAGACCTTGCGGGAGTAGATAACAATGAGCAGTTCTTC.

J is TRBJ2-6 and V is TRBV28; a possible D gene is TRBD1 (5 bases). The germline CDR1 and CDR2 sequences are MDHEN and SYDVKM. The CDR3 totals 15 residues. V lost 2 bases and J lost 4, with 9 bases in between. The CDR3 bases are TGTGCCAGCAGTTTAGGACACTCCGGGGCCAACGTCCTGACTTTC. It codes for CASSLGHSGANVLTF.

This clone has just a few counts. The chain links TRBV6-1 to TRBJ1-1; D is undetermined. Germline values: CDR1 MNHNS, CDR2 SASEGT. V lost 1 base to trimming and J lost 1 base, with 10 bases between them. The CDR3 is made up of 15 amino acids. CDR3 protein: CASSEDNWRNTEAFF. DNA for the CDR3: TGTGCCAGCAGTGAAGACAATTGGAGGAACACTGAAGCTTTCTTT.

This sequence joins TRBV28 and TRBJ2-4, with a weak D call TRBD1 (6 bases). Per the germline V gene, CDR1 is MDHEN and CDR2 is SYDVKM. V lost 3 bases to trimming and J lost 14 bases, with 20 bases between them. The CDR3 runs 14 residues. The CDR3 spells CASSFSLGGRFKYF. CDR3 DNA: TGTGCCAGCAGTTTTAGTTTAGGGGGACGGTTCAAGTACTTC.

The chain combines TRBV15 with TRBJ1-5; D might be TRBD1 (6 bases). The CDR3 has 16 amino acids. Germline V gene data show CDR1 as LNHNV and CDR2 as YYDKDF (reference sequence). V lost 0 bases, J lost 12 bases, and 21 bases lay in between. For the CDR3, the DNA is TGTGCCACCAGCAGAGATCCAGGACAGATGGGTATGGTCCAGCATTTT. Encoded protein: CATSRDPGQMGMVQHF.

The chain is built from TRBV19 and TRBJ2-2; no definite D call. CDR1 is LNHDA and CDR2 is SQIVND in the germline V gene (reference sequence). This CDR3 contains 15 residues. Trimming shortened V by 3 bases and J by 2 bases, and 10 bases separated the two germline ends. CDR3 DNA sequence: TGTGCCAGTAGTATTGAGATCCACAACACCGGGGAGCTGTTTTTT. This gives the protein CASSIEIHNTGELFF. Based on the CDR3 plus reference TRBV19 and TRBJ2-2, the full variable domain is DGGITQSPKYLFRKEGQNVTLSCEQNLNHDAMYWYRQDPGQGLRLIYYSQIVNDFQKGDIAEGYSVSREKKESFPLTVTSAQKNPTAFYLCASSIEIHNTGELFFGEGSRLTVL.

This clone was counted only a few times. This chain uses TRBV7-9 with TRBJ2-4, with 9 bases identical to TRBD1. Germline V gene sequence: CDR1 SEHNR, CDR2 FQNEAQ (reference sequence). The CDR3 covers 19 residues. The J segment lost 3 bases and the V segment lost 4 bases, leaving 16 bases of the junction unmatched. Here the CDR3 reads CASSSYRVYRGLDKNIQYF. CDR3 sequence (DNA): TGTGCCAGCAGCTCCTACCGCGTTTACAGGGGGCTGGACAAAAACATTCAGTACTTC.

Only a few counts were recorded for this clone. The rearrangement links TRBV27 to TRBJ1-2; 7 bases match TRBD1. Trimming cost V 6 bases and J 2 bases; bases outside gene matches: 12. CDR3 size: 16 residues. CDR1 is MNHEY, CDR2 SMNVEV, per germline (reference sequence). The CDR3 region is CASRELQGGRNYGYTF. The DNA of the CDR3 is TGTGCCAGCAGAGAACTGCAGGGGGGACGAAACTATGGCTACACCTTC.

This clone was detected only a few times. In DNA, the CDR3 is TGTGCCAGCAGTTTAACATCACAGGGGAGCTATGGCTACACCTTC. Its protein is CASSLTSQGSYGYTF. This rearrangement joins TRBV28 to TRBJ1-2, with 7 bases that match TRBD1. Germline CDR1 and CDR2: MDHEN and SYDVKM. Trimming removed 2 bases from V and 4 bases from J; junction bases left unmatched: 7. The CDR3 runs 15 residues.

This chain joins TRBV11-2 and TRBJ2-2; 11 nucleotides agree with TRBD2. CDR3 length: 16 residues. Germline assignment: CDR1 SGHAT and CDR2 FQNNGV. Trimming at V came to 2 bases and at J to 1 base, leaving 0 bases not matched to a gene. The CDR3 DNA sequence: TGTGCCAGCAGCTTAACTAGCGGGAGGAACACCGGGGAGCTGTTTTTT. This codes for CASSLTSGRNTGELFF.

Only a few counts were recorded for this clone. This rearrangement joins TRBV10-3 to TRBJ2-3; D perhaps matches TRBD2 (5 bases). CDR1 is ENHRY, CDR2 SYGVKD, per germline. The CDR3 runs to 14 residues. The V gene lost 4 bases and the J gene lost 6 bases, with 14 bases spanning the gap. The CDR3 spells CAISGKEVWDTQYF. The CDR3 nucleotides read TGTGCCATCAGTGGGAAGGAGGTTTGGGATACGCAGTATTTT.

The V and J genes are TRBV28 and TRBJ1-1, with D hard to call. The CDR3 is made up of 14 amino acids. Germline V gene sequence: CDR1 MDHEN, CDR2 SYDVKM. V lost 3 bases to trimming and J lost 1 base, with 9 bases between them. The CDR3: CASSFVTRNTEAFF. The CDR3 bases are TGTGCCAGCAGTTTTGTGACAAGGAACACTGAAGCTTTCTTT.

This clone was counted a few times. The V call is TRBV29-1, the J call TRBJ2-5; no reliable D call. The CDR3 runs to 12 residues. V was shortened by 2 bases and J by 5 bases, with 9 bases between the two germline ends. Germline-derived CDR1 and CDR2 are SQVTM and ANQGSEA. CDR3 DNA: TGCAGCGTTGAAAGGGTCGGGGAGACCCAGTACTTC. Translated, it gives CSVERVGETQYF.